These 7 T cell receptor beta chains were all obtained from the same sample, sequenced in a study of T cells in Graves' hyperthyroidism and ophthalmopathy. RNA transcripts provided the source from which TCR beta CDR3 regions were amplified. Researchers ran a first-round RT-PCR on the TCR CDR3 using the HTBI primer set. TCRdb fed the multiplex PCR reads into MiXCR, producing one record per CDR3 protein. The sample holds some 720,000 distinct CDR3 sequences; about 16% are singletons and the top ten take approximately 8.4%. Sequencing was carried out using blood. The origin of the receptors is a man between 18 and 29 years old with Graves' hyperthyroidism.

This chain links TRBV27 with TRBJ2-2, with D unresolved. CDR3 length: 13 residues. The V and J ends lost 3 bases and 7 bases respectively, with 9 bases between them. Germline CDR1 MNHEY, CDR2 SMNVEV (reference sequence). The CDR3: CASSFRFIGELFF. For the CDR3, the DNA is TGTGCCAGCAGTTTCCGCTTTATCGGGGAGCTGTTTTTT.

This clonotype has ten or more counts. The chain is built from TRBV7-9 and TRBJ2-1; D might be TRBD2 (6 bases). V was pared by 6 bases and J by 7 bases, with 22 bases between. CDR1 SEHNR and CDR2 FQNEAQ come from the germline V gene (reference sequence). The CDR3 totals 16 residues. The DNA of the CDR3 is TGTGCCAGCAGTATGTGGAGGGCCACCCGGTTGAATGAGCAGTTCTTC. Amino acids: CASSMWRATRLNEQFF.

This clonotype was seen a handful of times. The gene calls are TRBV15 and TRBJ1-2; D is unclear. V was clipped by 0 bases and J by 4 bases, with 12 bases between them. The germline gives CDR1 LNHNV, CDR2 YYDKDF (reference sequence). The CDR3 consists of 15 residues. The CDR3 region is CATSRDFESFYGYTF. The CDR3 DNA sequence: TGTGCCACCAGCAGAGATTTCGAAAGCTTCTATGGCTACACCTTC.

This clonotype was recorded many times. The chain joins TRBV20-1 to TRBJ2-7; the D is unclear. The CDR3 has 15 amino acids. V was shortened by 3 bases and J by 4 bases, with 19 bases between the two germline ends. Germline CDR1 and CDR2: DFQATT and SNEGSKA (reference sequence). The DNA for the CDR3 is TGCAGTGCTAGGGCCCCCGAAATTGACACGTACGAGCAGTACTTC. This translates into CSARAPEIDTYEQYF.

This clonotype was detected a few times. The CDR3: CATLRSNMNTEAFF. The CDR3 region has the DNA TGTGCCACTTTACGGTCGAACATGAACACTGAAGCTTTCTTT. V and J are TRBV10-3 and TRBJ1-1; D gene unclear. Trimming removed 10 bases at V and 0 bases at J, with 15 bases between. The CDR3 runs to 14 residues. The V gene's germline CDR1 is ENHRY and CDR2 SYGVKD.

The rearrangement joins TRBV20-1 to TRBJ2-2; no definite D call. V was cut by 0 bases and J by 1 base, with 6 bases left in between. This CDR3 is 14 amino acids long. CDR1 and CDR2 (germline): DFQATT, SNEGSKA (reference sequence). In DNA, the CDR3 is TGCAGTGCTAGAGATGGGGAGAACACCGGGGAGCTGTTTTTT. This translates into CSARDGENTGELFF.

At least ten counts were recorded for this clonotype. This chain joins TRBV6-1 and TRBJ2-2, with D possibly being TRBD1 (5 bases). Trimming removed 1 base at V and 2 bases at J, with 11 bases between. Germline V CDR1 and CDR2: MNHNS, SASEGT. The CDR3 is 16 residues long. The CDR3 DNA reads TGTGCCAGCAGTGAAGGCTGGGGCGGTAACACCGGGGAGCTGTTTTTT. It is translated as CASSEGWGGNTGELFF.